These T cell receptor beta chains were read from a single sample in a study of T cells in narcolepsy. Only in-frame clones appear in the TCRdb table, and some are missing; sequencing was by immunoSEQ multiplex PCR. The sample lists approximately 25,000 clones; less than 65% were seen once. The sample consisted of memory (CD45RA-) CD4+ T cells from blood. Receptors were obtained from a human donor in good health. Both conserved end residues are part of each CDR3.

j_gene: TRBJ1-4
v_gene: TRBV7-9
CDR3aa: CASSLGEGKLFF

j_gene: TRBJ1-2
v_gene: TRBV30
CDR3aa: CAWSVLRRTALTYGYTF

j_gene: TRBJ1-3
v_gene: TRBV6-1
CDR3aa: CASSVSGSGNTIYF

j_gene: TRBJ1-6
v_gene: TRBV5-1
CDR3aa: CASSSALNSPLHF

j_gene: TRBJ2-3
v_gene: TRBV14
CDR3aa: CASSPTVGTQYF

j_gene: TRBJ1-1
v_gene: TRBV27
CDR3aa: CASRIRKADTEAFF

j_gene: TRBJ2-7
v_gene: TRBV10-2
CDR3aa: CASSESGTPGYEQYF

j_gene: TRBJ1-6
v_gene: TRBV11-2
CDR3aa: CASSFYWDSPLHF

j_gene: TRBJ2-7
v_gene: TRBV2
CDR3aa: CASNGVSNYEQYF

j_gene: TRBJ2-1
v_gene: TRBV14
CDR3aa: CASSQLEGLAGGTLNEQFF

j_gene: TRBJ2-6
v_gene: TRBV28
CDR3aa: CASSLQGWSGANVLTF

j_gene: TRBJ1-1
v_gene: TRBV19
CDR3aa: CATRTGGAGTEAFF

j_gene: TRBJ2-2
v_gene: TRBV5-1
CDR3aa: CASSSEPGLAGELFF

j_gene: TRBJ1-1
v_gene: TRBV28
CDR3aa: CASSQWTEAFF

j_gene: TRBJ1-4
v_gene: TRBV2
CDR3aa: CASSEARWQGGKLFF

j_gene: TRBJ1-6
v_gene: TRBV9
CDR3aa: CASSVALTGPLHF

j_gene: TRBJ2-4
v_gene: TRBV28
CDR3aa: CASSLTGDLWAAKNIQYF

j_gene: TRBJ1-2
v_gene: TRBV9
CDR3aa: CASSVADGYYGYTF

j_gene: TRBJ1-3
v_gene: TRBV4-1
CDR3aa: CASSFPQGYGNTIYF

j_gene: NA
v_gene: TRBV5-1
CDR3aa: CASSLDGTGPYEQYF

j_gene: TRBJ2-4
v_gene: TRBV25-1
CDR3aa: CASSPGTSDIQYF

j_gene: TRBJ2-1
v_gene: TRBV9
CDR3aa: CASSPLAGAYNEQFF

j_gene: TRBJ2-2
v_gene: TRBV7-2
CDR3aa: CASSLGQGTGELFF

j_gene: TRBJ2-7
v_gene: TRBV9
CDR3aa: CASSVVPGGDYEQYF

j_gene: TRBJ1-1
v_gene: TRBV5-1
CDR3aa: CASTPRGGDTEAFF

j_gene: TRBJ2-3
v_gene: TRBV11-3
CDR3aa: CASSLGPEGTQYF

j_gene: TRBJ1-1
v_gene: TRBV5-6
CDR3aa: CASSSGQYEAFF

j_gene: TRBJ2-3
v_gene: TRBV19
CDR3aa: CASRQSTDTQYF

j_gene: TRBJ1-1
v_gene: TRBV2
CDR3aa: CASTARAGAVNTEAFF

j_gene: TRBJ1-4
v_gene: TRBV27
CDR3aa: CASSPRTGATTNEKLFF

j_gene: TRBJ1-2
v_gene: TRBV28
CDR3aa: CASSVANYGYTF

j_gene: TRBJ1-6
v_gene: TRBV7-2
CDR3aa: CASSLRTQPPLHF

j_gene: TRBJ2-5
v_gene: TRBV18
CDR3aa: CASSPTRGETQYF

j_gene: TRBJ2-5
v_gene: TRBV5-1
CDR3aa: CASSLAVSGRAGETQYF

j_gene: TRBJ2-3
v_gene: TRBV10-3
CDR3aa: CAIRARTSGGSTDTQYF

j_gene: TRBJ2-7
v_gene: TRBV7-2
CDR3aa: CASSFGRGSSYEQYF

j_gene: TRBJ2-7
v_gene: TRBV28
CDR3aa: CASKWGRATYEQYF

j_gene: TRBJ2-7
v_gene: TRBV2
CDR3aa: CASSTDSHTREQYF

j_gene: TRBJ1-4
v_gene: TRBV18
CDR3aa: CASSSFGEKLFF

j_gene: TRBJ2-2
v_gene: TRBV4-3
CDR3aa: CASSQGRLAELTGELFF

j_gene: TRBJ1-1
v_gene: TRBV4-1
CDR3aa: CASSQANRRNTEAFF

j_gene: TRBJ2-7
v_gene: TRBV21-1
CDR3aa: CASSKALGLPGYSYEQYF

j_gene: TRBJ2-7
v_gene: TRBV6-5
CDR3aa: CASSYLSEQYF

j_gene: TRBJ2-7
v_gene: TRBV7-2
CDR3aa: CASSLLGTVYEQYF

j_gene: TRBJ2-7
v_gene: TRBV6-5
CDR3aa: CASSFAGTYEQYF

j_gene: TRBJ2-1
v_gene: TRBV5-1
CDR3aa: CASSPQGPEQFF

j_gene: TRBJ2-3
v_gene: TRBV18
CDR3aa: CASSLPGTSKAQYF

j_gene: TRBJ2-4
v_gene: TRBV7-7
CDR3aa: CASKPMEVAKNIQYF

j_gene: TRBJ2-2
v_gene: TRBV6-4
CDR3aa: CASSSTSGSTGELFF

j_gene: TRBJ2-3
v_gene: TRBV6-5
CDR3aa: CASSYTGPTDTQYF

j_gene: TRBJ1-3
v_gene: TRBV6-6
CDR3aa: CASSLGQGALTIYF

j_gene: TRBJ2-7
v_gene: TRBV28
CDR3aa: CASTPPGRPYEQYF

j_gene: TRBJ1-2
v_gene: TRBV5-1
CDR3aa: CASSPWAGANYGYTF

j_gene: TRBJ1-4
v_gene: TRBV20-1
CDR3aa: CSAPDSGKLFF